This T cell receptor beta chain originates from a study of T cells in Graves' hyperthyroidism and ophthalmopathy. Overall study findings and caveats: Ophthalmopathy was predicted by the model a median of 6.5 months ahead of onset.

TCR beta CDR3 region amplification was performed from RNA transcripts. Primed by the HTBI set, a first-round RT-PCR was run on the TCR CDR3. MiXCR, run by TCRdb on the multiplex PCR reads, gives a single entry per CDR3 protein. The sample consists of roughly 700,000 distinct CDR3 sequences, roughly 32% of them appearing once. Uncontrolled infection, other autoimmune disease, pregnancy or lactation excluded patients. Diagnostic decisions used clinical symptoms, serum thyroxine and TRAb, thyroid ultrasound and orbital computed tomography. The authors took PBMCs from 10 ml fresh peripheral blood. This clonotype was recorded many times. Its target is not known. The ends lost 8 bases at V and 4 bases at J; junction bases unmatched: 10. The CDR3 is 16 residues long. Germline V gives CDR1 WSHSY, CDR2 SAAADI.

The chain is built from TRBV10-2 and TRBJ2-2; TRBD1 agrees at 10 bases. This receptor was taken from a woman aged 40 to 50 with Graves' hyperthyroidism. The specimen sequenced was blood. The CDR3 sequence is CASGVRQGAGTGELFF. The CDR3 DNA reads as TGCGCCAGCGGGGTTAGACAGGGGGCAGGCACCGGGGAGCTGTTTTTT.